The 12 T cell receptor beta chains presented below share a single source sample, sequenced in a study of PD-1 blockade in classical Hodgkin lymphoma. TCRdb's table, derived via immunoSEQ multiplex PCR, lists solely in-frame clones and lacks some. Of around 60,000 clones listed, around 90% are singletons. Time point noted: cycle 4 day 1 (C4D1), after five to seven weeks of nivolumab. There was relapse after autologous stem cell transplantation in every patient, and there was variation in brentuximab vedotin exposure. The material sequenced was peripheral blood mononuclear cells (PBMCs), taken before the fourth cycle of nivolumab. Receptors were obtained from a human donor with classical Hodgkin lymphoma.

V gene TRBV19 combines with J gene TRBJ1-2; D remains unclear. Looked up from germline, CDR1 is LNHDA and CDR2 is SQIVND (reference sequence). V lost 3 bases to trimming and J lost 4 bases, with 3 bases between them. The CDR3 totals 11 residues. The CDR3 DNA reads TGTGCCAGTAGTATTCTCTATGGCTACACCTTC. It translates to CASSILYGYTF.

V usage is TRBV6-1 and J usage is TRBJ1-6, with 10 bases lining up with TRBD1. V shed 3 bases and J 9 bases; nucleotides not matched to a gene: 5. The CDR3 spans 15 residues. CDR1 is MNHNS and CDR2 is SASEGT in the germline V gene. Here the CDR3 DNA reads TGTGCCAGCAGTGACGCGACAGGGGGCCTTTCACCCCTCCACTTT. Translation gives CASSDATGGLSPLHF.

The chain couples TRBV5-8 to TRBJ1-4, with D perhaps matching TRBD1 (5 bases). The CDR3 covers 15 residues. V was cut by 4 bases and J by 5 bases, with 15 bases left in between. CDR1 SGHTS and CDR2 YDEGEE come from the germline V gene. The CDR3 sequence: CASSAEEGPNEKLFF. The CDR3 DNA sequence: TGTGCCAGCAGCGCCGAGGAGGGACCGAATGAAAAACTGTTTTTT.

The sample holds one count of this clone. This rearrangement joins TRBV27 to TRBJ2-3, with D unresolved. The CDR3 runs to 16 residues. The germline V gene encodes CDR1 MNHEY and CDR2 SMNVEV (reference sequence). V was cut by 1 base and J by 2 bases, with 13 bases left in between. The CDR3 nucleotides are TGTGCCAGCAGTTTATACCTCCCTCACTACACAGATACGCAGTATTTT. Protein sequence: CASSLYLPHYTDTQYF.

The rearrangement joins TRBV30 to TRBJ1-3, with D possibly being TRBD1 (6 bases). The CDR3 loop spans 15 amino acids. Germline V gene data show CDR1 as GTSNPN and CDR2 as SVGIG (reference sequence). V was trimmed by 3 bases and J by 3 bases, leaving 15 bases between them. CDR3 region: CAWSNRAAGGNTIYF. Written as DNA, the CDR3 is TGTGCCTGGAGCAACAGGGCAGCGGGTGGAAACACCATATATTTT. Filled out from reference TRBV30 and TRBJ1-3, the complete variable domain reads SQTIHQWPATLVQPVGSPLSLECTVEGTSNPNLYWYRQAAGRGLQLLFYSVGIGQISSEVPQNLSASRPQDRQFILSSKKLLLSDSGFYLCAWSNRAAGGNTIYFGEGSWLTVV.

This sequence joins TRBV19 and TRBJ1-3; weak D call: TRBD1 (5 bases). From germline, CDR1 is LNHDA and CDR2 SQIVND (reference sequence). The CDR3 spans 14 residues. The V end lost 3 bases, the J end lost 7 bases, and 13 bases lay between the germline ends. The CDR3 bases are TGTGCCAGTAGTATCTGGGGCGAGGTTAACACCATATATTTT. Its protein is CASSIWGEVNTIYF.

The chain carries TRBV6-5 and TRBJ1-5; tentative D call: TRBD1 (5 bases). The germline gives CDR1 MNHEY, CDR2 SVGAGI. V was pared by 4 bases and J by 11 bases, with 21 bases between. CDR3 length equals 15 residues. The CDR3 DNA reads as TGTGCCAGCAGTTCATCCGGGGCGCTTCGGGGGGCCCAGCATTTT. Protein: CASSSSGALRGAQHF.

The J gene is TRBJ1-1, the V gene TRBV10-2; D uncertain. The CDR3 runs to 13 residues. The germline gives CDR1 WSHSY, CDR2 SAAADI. V gave up 0 bases and J gave up 4 bases, with 6 bases separating them. The DNA of the CDR3 is TGCGCCAGCAGTGAGTCGGTAGGCACTGAAGCTTTCTTT. This gives the protein CASSESVGTEAFF.

V gene TRBV4-1 combines with J gene TRBJ2-2, with D hard to call. The CDR3 has 13 amino acids. Germline V gives CDR1 MGHRA, CDR2 YSYEKL. Deletions cut 10 bases from V and 0 bases from J, with 9 bases between. The CDR3 here is CATQAANTGELFF. In nucleotides, the CDR3 is TGCGCCACGCAGGCAGCGAACACCGGGGAGCTGTTTTTT.

A remark on this clone: The germline gene is not matched at one end of the junction; a read error may be the cause. The rearrangement uses TRBV28 and TRBJ2-3, with 8 bases identical to TRBD1. The CDR3 is 11 amino acids. From germline, CDR1 is MDHEN and CDR2 SYDVKM. Written as DNA, the CDR3 is TGTGCCAGCAGTTCCCCAGGGGGCCAGTGTTTT. Protein: CASSSPGGQCF.

This rearrangement joins TRBV11-1 to TRBJ1-1; TRBD1 is a possible D gene (5 bases). The germline V gene encodes CDR1 SGHAT and CDR2 FQDESV (reference sequence). The CDR3 loop spans 14 amino acids. V was shortened by 3 bases and J by 4 bases, with 12 bases between the two germline ends. Here the CDR3 DNA reads TGTGCCAGCAGCTTCGGGGCGGTGGGCACTGAAGCTTTCTTT. Translating gives CASSFGAVGTEAFF. Drawing the rest from reference TRBV11-1 and TRBJ1-1, the complete variable domain is EAEVAQSPRYKITEKSQAVAFWCDPISGHATLYWYRQILGQGPELLVQFQDESVVDDSQLPKDRFSAERLKGVDSTLKIQPAELGDSAMYLCASSFGAVGTEAFFGQGTRLTVV.

The chain has TRBV19 and TRBJ1-2, with 7 bases aligning to TRBD1. There are 13 residues in the CDR3. Germline CDR1 is LNHDA and CDR2 is SQIVND (reference sequence). After removal of 9 bases from V and 4 bases from J, the junction contained 8 bases not matched to a gene. The CDR3, as DNA: TGTGCCAGCCGACACAGGGGCCCCTATGGCTACACCTTC. It codes for CASRHRGPYGYTF.